The rows below give T cell receptor beta chains drawn from one sample of a study of cytomegalovirus exposure and HLA in healthy donors. Sequencing was performed with immunoSEQ multiplex PCR; in TCRdb, only in-frame clones are kept and a portion is missing. The repertoire has roughly 150,000 clones, under 85% of them found once; the top ten carry about 4%. The sequenced sample consisted of PBMCs. These TCRs come from a man aged 50-59 years in good health and CMV-seropositive. Each CDR3 is given with its conserved first and last residue. The D gene is left open where the match is weak. Expanded clones get a size class; other rows say once, few or many, or leave the size out.

d_gene: NA
j_gene: TRBJ2-7
abundance: NA
v_gene: TRBV6-5
CDR3nt: TGTGCCAGCGGTTACTTTACAGGGAGATCCTACGAGCAGTACTTC
CDR3aa: CASGYFTGRSYEQYF

d_gene: NA
j_gene: TRBJ1-1
abundance: NA
v_gene: TRBV5-1
CDR3nt: TGCGCCAGCAGCTTGGTGCCAGGATCTACCGATGAAGCTTTCTTT
CDR3aa: CASSLVPGSTDEAFF

d_gene: TRBD1
j_gene: TRBJ1-5
abundance: NA
v_gene: TRBV2
CDR3nt: TGTGCCAGCAGTTGGGACAGGGTTGGCAATCAGCCCCAGCATTTT
CDR3aa: CASSWDRVGNQPQHF

d_gene: TRBD1
j_gene: TRBJ1-1
abundance: few
v_gene: TRBV19
CDR3nt: TGTGCCAGTAGCCCTAGGGGGCGAAGCACTGAAGCTTTCTTT
CDR3aa: CASSPRGRSTEAFF

d_gene: NA
j_gene: TRBJ2-4
abundance: NA
v_gene: TRBV30
CDR3nt: TGTGCCTGGACCTCCCACGGGGGAGCCAAAAACATTCAGTACTTC
CDR3aa: CAWTSHGGAKNIQYF

d_gene: NA
j_gene: TRBJ2-7
abundance: NA
v_gene: TRBV28
CDR3nt: TGTGCCAGCAGTTTTGGCACATACTACGAGCAGTACTTC
CDR3aa: CASSFGTYYEQYF

d_gene: TRBD1
j_gene: TRBJ2-7
abundance: NA
v_gene: TRBV28
CDR3nt: TGTGCCAGCAGTTTATGGCTCGGGACAGACTCCTACGAGCAGTACTTC
CDR3aa: CASSLWLGTDSYEQYF

d_gene: TRBD2
j_gene: TRBJ2-1
abundance: NA
v_gene: TRBV9
CDR3nt: TGTGCCAGCAGCGTGGGACTAGTATACAATGAGCAGTTCTTC
CDR3aa: CASSVGLVYNEQFF

d_gene: TRBD1
j_gene: TRBJ2-7
abundance: NA
v_gene: TRBV10-2
CDR3nt: TGCGCCAGCACCCCGACAGGGATGGCCTACGAGCAGTACTTC
CDR3aa: CASTPTGMAYEQYF

d_gene: TRBD2
j_gene: TRBJ2-1
abundance: once
v_gene: TRBV27
CDR3nt: TGTGCCAGCAGAAATCTAGCGGGGGGGCAAAATGAGCAGTTCTTC
CDR3aa: CASRNLAGGQNEQFF

d_gene: TRBD1
j_gene: TRBJ1-2
abundance: NA
v_gene: TRBV28
CDR3nt: TGTGCCAGCAGGCAACCGACAGGGGGCGCTCGTGGCTACACCTTC
CDR3aa: CASRQPTGGARGYTF

d_gene: NA
j_gene: TRBJ2-1
abundance: NA
v_gene: TRBV20-1
CDR3nt: TGCAGTGCCCCCCGGGGAGGTGAGCAGTTCTTC
CDR3aa: CSAPRGGEQFF

d_gene: TRBD2
j_gene: TRBJ2-7
abundance: NA
v_gene: TRBV7-9
CDR3nt: TGTGCCAGCAGCGGGACCGCGGGAGGATACGAGCAGTACTTC
CDR3aa: CASSGTAGGYEQYF

d_gene: TRBD1
j_gene: TRBJ1-5
abundance: few
v_gene: TRBV19
CDR3nt: TGTGCCACAAACCCGGGACAGTCGGATCAGCCCCAGCATTTT
CDR3aa: CATNPGQSDQPQHF

d_gene: TRBD1
j_gene: TRBJ1-1
abundance: NA
v_gene: TRBV6-1
CDR3nt: TGTGCCAGCAGTGAGTCAGGGGGCAGAAACACTGAAGCTTTCTTT
CDR3aa: CASSESGGRNTEAFF

d_gene: TRBD1
j_gene: TRBJ2-7
abundance: few
v_gene: TRBV19
CDR3nt: TGTGCCAGTAGTACTGGACAGGGCTACGAGCAGTACTTC
CDR3aa: CASSTGQGYEQYF